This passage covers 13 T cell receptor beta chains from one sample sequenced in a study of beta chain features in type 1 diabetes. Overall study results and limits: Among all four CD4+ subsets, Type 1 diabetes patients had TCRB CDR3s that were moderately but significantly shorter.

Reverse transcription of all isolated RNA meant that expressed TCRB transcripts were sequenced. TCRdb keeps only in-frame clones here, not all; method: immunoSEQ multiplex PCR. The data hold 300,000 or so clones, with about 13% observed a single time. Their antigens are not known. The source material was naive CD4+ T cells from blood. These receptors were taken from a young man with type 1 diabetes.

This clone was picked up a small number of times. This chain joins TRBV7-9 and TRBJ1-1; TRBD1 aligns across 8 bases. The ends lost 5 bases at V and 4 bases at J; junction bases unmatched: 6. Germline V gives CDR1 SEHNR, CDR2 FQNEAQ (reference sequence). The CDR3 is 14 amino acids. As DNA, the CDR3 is TGTGCCAGCAGCCCCTACGGACAGGGCACTGAAGCTTTCTTT. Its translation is CASSPYGQGTEAFF.

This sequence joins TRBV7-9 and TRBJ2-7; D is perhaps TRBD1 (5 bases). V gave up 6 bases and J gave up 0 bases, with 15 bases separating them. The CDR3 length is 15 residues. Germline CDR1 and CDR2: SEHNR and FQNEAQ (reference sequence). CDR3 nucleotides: TGTGCCAGCAGATTCGGGCAGGGAAGCTCCTACGAGCAGTACTTC. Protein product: CASRFGQGSSYEQYF.

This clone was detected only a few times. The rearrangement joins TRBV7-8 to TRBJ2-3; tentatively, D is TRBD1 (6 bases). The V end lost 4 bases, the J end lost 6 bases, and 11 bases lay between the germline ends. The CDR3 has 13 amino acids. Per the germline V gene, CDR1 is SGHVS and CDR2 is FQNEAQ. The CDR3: CASSYTGLDTQYF. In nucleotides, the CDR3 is TGTGCCAGCAGCTACACAGGGCTCGATACGCAGTATTTT.

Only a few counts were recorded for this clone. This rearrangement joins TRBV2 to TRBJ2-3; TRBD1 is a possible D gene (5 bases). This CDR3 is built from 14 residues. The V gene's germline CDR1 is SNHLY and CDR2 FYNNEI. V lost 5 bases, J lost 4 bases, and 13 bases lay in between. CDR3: CASSPGKGADTQYF. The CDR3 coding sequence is TGTGCCAGCAGTCCAGGCAAAGGGGCAGATACGCAGTATTTT. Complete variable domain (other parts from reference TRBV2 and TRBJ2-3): EPEVTQTPSHQVTQMGQEVILRCVPISNHLYFYWYRQILGQKVEFLVSFYNNEISEKSEIFDDQFSVERPDGSNFTLKIRSTKLEDSAMYFCASSPGKGADTQYFGPGTRLTVL.

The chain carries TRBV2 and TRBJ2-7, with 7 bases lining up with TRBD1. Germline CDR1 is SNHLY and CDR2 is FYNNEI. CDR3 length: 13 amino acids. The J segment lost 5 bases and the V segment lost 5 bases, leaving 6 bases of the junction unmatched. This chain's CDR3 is CASSPGQLHEQYF. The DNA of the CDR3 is TGTGCCAGCAGTCCGGGACAGCTTCACGAGCAGTACTTC.

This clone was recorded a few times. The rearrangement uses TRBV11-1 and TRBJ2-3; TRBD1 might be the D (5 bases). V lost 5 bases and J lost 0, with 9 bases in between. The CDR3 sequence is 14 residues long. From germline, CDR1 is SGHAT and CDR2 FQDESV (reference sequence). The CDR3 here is CASSPTASTDTQYF. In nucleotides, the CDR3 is TGTGCCAGCAGCCCGACAGCTAGCACAGATACGCAGTATTTT.

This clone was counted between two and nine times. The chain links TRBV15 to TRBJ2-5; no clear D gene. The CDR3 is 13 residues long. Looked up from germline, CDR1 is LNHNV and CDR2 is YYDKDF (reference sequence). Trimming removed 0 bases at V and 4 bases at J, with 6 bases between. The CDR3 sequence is CATSRDWAETQYF. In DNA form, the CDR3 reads TGTGCCACCAGCAGAGATTGGGCAGAGACCCAGTACTTC.

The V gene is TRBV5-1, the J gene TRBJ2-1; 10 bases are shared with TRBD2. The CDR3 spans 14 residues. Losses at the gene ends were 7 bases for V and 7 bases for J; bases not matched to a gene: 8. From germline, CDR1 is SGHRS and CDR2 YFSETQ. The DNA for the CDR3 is TGCGCCAGCTTCCCAGGACTAGCGGAAAATGAGCAGTTCTTC. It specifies CASFPGLAENEQFF.

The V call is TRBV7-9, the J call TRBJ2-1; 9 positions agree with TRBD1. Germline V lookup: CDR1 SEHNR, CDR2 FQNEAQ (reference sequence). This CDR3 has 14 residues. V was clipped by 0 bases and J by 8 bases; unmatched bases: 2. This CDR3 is CASSLARDRDEQFF. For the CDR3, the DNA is TGTGCCAGCAGCTTAGCCCGGGACAGGGATGAGCAGTTCTTC.

CDR3 DNA: TGTGCCAGCAGTTTTCGAGTTGAGCAGTTCTTC. It yields the protein CASSFRVEQFF. The chain joins TRBV28 to TRBJ2-1; no definite D call. From germline, CDR1 is MDHEN and CDR2 SYDVKM. This CDR3 region has 11 residues. Trimming pared 3 bases from V and 9 bases from J, leaving 6 bases between. Together with reference TRBV28 and TRBJ2-1, the CDR3 gives the full variable domain: DVKVTQSSRYLVKRTGEKVFLECVQDMDHENMFWYRQDPGLGLRLIYFSYDVKMKEKGDIPEGYSVSREKKERFSLILESASTNQTSMYLCASSFRVEQFFGPGTRLTVL.

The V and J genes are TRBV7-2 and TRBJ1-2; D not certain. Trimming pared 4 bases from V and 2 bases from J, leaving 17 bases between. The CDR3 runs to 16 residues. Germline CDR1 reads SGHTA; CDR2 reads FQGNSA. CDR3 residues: CASSSRGTGLNYGYTF. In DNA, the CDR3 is TGTGCCAGCAGCTCGCGGGGTACCGGGTTGAACTATGGCTACACCTTC.

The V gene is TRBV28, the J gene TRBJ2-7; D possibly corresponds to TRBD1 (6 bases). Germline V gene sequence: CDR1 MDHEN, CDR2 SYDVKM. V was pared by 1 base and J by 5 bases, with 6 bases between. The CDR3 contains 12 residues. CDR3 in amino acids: CASSLSGDEQYF. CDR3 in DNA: TGTGCCAGCAGTTTATCAGGGGACGAGCAGTACTTC.

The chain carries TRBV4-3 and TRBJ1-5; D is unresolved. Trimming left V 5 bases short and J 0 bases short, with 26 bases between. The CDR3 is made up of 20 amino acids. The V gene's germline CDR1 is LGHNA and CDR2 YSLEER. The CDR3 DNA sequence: TGCGCCAGCAGCGAAGGTCTTATTTGGGCCAAGCTTTATAGCAATCAGCCCCAGCATTTT. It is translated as CASSEGLIWAKLYSNQPQHF.